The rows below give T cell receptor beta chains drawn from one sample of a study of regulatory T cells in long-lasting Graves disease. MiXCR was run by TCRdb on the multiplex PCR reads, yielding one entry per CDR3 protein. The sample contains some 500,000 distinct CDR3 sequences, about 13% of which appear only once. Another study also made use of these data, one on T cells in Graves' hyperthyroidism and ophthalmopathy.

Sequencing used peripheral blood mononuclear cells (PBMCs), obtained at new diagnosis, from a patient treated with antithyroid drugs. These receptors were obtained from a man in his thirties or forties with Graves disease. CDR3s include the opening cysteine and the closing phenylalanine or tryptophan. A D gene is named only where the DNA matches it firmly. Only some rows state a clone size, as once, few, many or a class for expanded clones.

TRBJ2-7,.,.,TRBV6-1,CATDQSEVAEQYF,TGTGCCACCGACCAGTCAGAGGTCGCCGAGCAGTACTTC
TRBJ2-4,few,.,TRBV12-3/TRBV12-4,CASSLRGGGVDLAKNIQYF,TGTGCCAGCAGTTTAAGGGGGGGGGGGGTCGATCTAGCCAAAAACATTCAGTACTTC
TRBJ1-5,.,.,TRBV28,CASSPTARNQPQHF,TGTGCCAGCAGTCCGACAGCCCGAAATCAGCCCCAGCATTTT
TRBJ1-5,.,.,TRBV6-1,CASRTEPNQPQHF,TGTGCCAGCAGAACAGAACCCAATCAGCCCCAGCATTTT
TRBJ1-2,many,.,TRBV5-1,CASSPTSGGYTF,TGCGCCAGCAGCCCCACGTCAGGCGGCTACACCTTC
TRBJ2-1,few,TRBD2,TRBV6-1,CASSIREAYNEQFF,TGTGCCAGCTCCATACGGGAGGCCTACAATGAGCAGTTCTTC
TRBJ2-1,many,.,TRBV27,CASRPPGGGLYNEQFF,TGTGCCAGCAGACCCCCCGGGGGAGGTCTCTACAATGAGCAGTTCTTC
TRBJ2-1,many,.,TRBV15,CATSRASGNEQFF,TGTGCCACCAGCAGAGCGTCGGGCAATGAGCAGTTCTTC
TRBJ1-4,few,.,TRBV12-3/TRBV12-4,CASSFLGTGNEKLFF,TGTGCCAGCAGTTTTCTAGGAACGGGCAATGAAAAACTGTTTTTT
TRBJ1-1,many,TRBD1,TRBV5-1,CASSLAGGMTEAFF,TGCGCCAGCAGCTTGGCAGGGGGGATGACTGAAGCTTTCTTT
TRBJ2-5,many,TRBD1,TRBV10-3,CAISTGAGETQYF,TGTGCCATCAGCACAGGGGCTGGAGAGACCCAGTACTTC
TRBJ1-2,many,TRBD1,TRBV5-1,CASSGGQGGIYGYTF,TGCGCCAGCAGCGGGGGACAGGGAGGCATCTATGGCTACACCTTC
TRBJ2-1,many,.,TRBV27,CASSSGLFANEQFF,TGTGCCAGCAGTTCAGGCCTATTCGCCAATGAGCAGTTCTTC
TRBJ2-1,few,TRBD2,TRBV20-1,CSARVSSGSIEQFF,TGCAGTGCTAGAGTGTCTAGCGGGAGTATTGAGCAGTTCTTC
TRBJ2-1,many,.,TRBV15,CATSIPPGTSVKYNEQFF,TGTGCCACCAGCATCCCTCCCGGAACTAGTGTTAAGTACAATGAGCAGTTCTTC
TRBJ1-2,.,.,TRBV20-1,CSASTGSYYGYTF,TGCAGTGCTTCGACAGGAAGTTACTATGGCTACACCTTC
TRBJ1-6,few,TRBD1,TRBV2,CASTGQGAGSPLHF,TGTGCCAGCACGGGTCAGGGGGCGGGTTCACCCCTCCACTTT
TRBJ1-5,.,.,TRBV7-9,CASSLGPRATRDSNQPQHF,TGTGCCAGCAGCTTAGGCCCTCGCGCTACTCGTGATAGCAATCAGCCCCAGCATTTT
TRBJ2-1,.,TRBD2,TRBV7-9,CASSSGLAGGIHEQFF,TGTGCCAGCAGCTCGGGACTAGCGGGAGGCATACATGAGCAGTTCTTC
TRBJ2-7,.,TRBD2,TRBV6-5,CASSLWDYPYEQYF,TGTGCCAGCAGTTTATGGGACTACCCCTACGAGCAGTACTTC
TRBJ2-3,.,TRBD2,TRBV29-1,CSAAGEAGGIDTQYF,TGCAGCGCCGCGGGGGAAGCGGGAGGGATAGATACGCAGTATTTT
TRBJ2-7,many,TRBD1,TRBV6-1,CASSQQGANYEQYF,TGTGCCAGCAGCCAACAGGGGGCCAACTACGAGCAGTACTTC
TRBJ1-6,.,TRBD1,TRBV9,CASSARRGNISSPLHF,TGTGCCAGCAGCGCCCGCAGGGGGAATATTAGTTCACCCCTCCACTTT
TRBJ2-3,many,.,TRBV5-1,CASSLMGTDTQYF,TGTGCCAGCAGCTTGATGGGCACAGATACGCAGTATTTT
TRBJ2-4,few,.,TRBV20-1,CSVFGAWGSKNIQYF,TGCAGTGTTTTTGGTGCTTGGGGATCCAAAAACATTCAGTACTTC
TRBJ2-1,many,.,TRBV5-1,CASSLEERVYNEQFF,TGCGCCAGCAGCTTGGAGGAGCGGGTCTACAATGAGCAGTTCTTC
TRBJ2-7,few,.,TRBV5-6,CASSRIGPSYEQYF,TGTGCCAGCAGCCGCATCGGCCCCTCCTACGAGCAGTACTTC
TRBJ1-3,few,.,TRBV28,CASRPTGTGNTIYF,TGTGCCAGCAGACCTACAGGGACTGGAAACACCATATATTTT
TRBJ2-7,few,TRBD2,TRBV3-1,CASSPSGSHEQYF,TGTGCCAGCAGCCCAAGCGGGAGCCACGAGCAGTACTTC
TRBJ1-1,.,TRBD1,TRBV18,CASSSRTGGQQGNTEAFF,TGTGCCAGCTCATCCCGGACAGGGGGGCAACAAGGAAACACTGAAGCTTTCTTT
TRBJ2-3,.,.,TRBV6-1,CASSQSTSDTQYF,TGTGCCAGCAGTCAATCCACGTCCGATACGCAGTATTTT
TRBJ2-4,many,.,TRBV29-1,CSVVDTQLLAKNIQYF,TGCAGCGTTGTAGACACTCAACTTTTAGCCAAAAACATTCAGTACTTC
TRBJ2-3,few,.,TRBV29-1,CSVERGSPDTQYF,TGCAGCGTTGAACGTGGGAGTCCAGATACGCAGTATTTT
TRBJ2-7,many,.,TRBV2,CASKRIQGRDEQYF,TGTGCCAGCAAACGAATACAGGGAAGGGACGAGCAGTACTTC
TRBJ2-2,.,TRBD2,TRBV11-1,CASSIPLLREGPGELFF,TGTGCCAGCAGCATACCCCTTCTCCGGGAGGGCCCCGGGGAGCTGTTTTTT
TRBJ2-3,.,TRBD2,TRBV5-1,CASSSELAGATRDTQYF,TGCGCCAGCAGCTCCGAACTAGCGGGAGCGACCAGAGATACGCAGTATTTT
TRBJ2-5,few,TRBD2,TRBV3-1,CASSQVALAGDQETQYF,TGTGCCAGCAGCCAAGTAGCCCTAGCGGGAGACCAAGAGACCCAGTACTTC
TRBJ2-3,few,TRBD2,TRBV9,CARRGTSATDTQYF,TGTGCCAGGCGGGGGACTAGCGCCACAGATACGCAGTATTTT
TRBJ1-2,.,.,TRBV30,CAWTSSGYGYTF,TGTGCCTGGACGTCGAGCGGCTATGGCTACACCTTC
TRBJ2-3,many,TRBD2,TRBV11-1,CASSLARLAAAVDTQYF,TGTGCCAGCAGCTTAGCGCGCCTAGCGGCCGCCGTGGATACGCAGTATTTT
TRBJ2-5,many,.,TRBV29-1,CSVWASAGETQYF,TGCAGCGTTTGGGCCTCCGCGGGGGAGACCCAGTACTTC
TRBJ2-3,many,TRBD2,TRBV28,CASTRTSGRSDTQYF,TGTGCCAGCACCCGGACTAGCGGGAGATCAGATACGCAGTATTTT
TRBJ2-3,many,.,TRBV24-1,CATSDLTPVDHTDTQYF,TGTGCCACCAGTGATTTGACCCCGGTGGACCACACAGATACGCAGTATTTT
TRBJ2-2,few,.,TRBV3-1,CASSQSADSYTGELFF,TGTGCCAGCAGCCAATCTGCTGACAGCTACACCGGGGAGCTGTTTTTT
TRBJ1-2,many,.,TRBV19,CASRLIQDNYGYTF,TGTGCCAGTAGGCTCATACAGGATAACTATGGCTACACCTTC
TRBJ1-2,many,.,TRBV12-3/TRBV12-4,CASSALQGNGYTF,TGTGCCAGCAGTGCCCTACAGGGAAATGGCTACACCTTC
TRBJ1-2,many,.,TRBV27,CASSFAGPYGYTF,TGTGCCAGCAGTTTTGCGGGGCCCTATGGCTACACCTTC
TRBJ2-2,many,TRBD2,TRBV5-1,CASSQTSGMSTGELFF,TGCGCCAGCAGCCAAACTAGCGGGATGAGTACCGGGGAGCTGTTTTTT
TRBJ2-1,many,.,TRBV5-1,CASSLGGGNSYNEQFF,TGCGCCAGCAGCTTGGGTGGCGGTAACTCCTACAATGAGCAGTTCTTC
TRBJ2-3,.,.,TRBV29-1,CSVEEGHRNTDTQYF,TGCAGCGTTGAAGAAGGACACCGGAACACAGATACGCAGTATTTT
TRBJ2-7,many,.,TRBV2,CASSEDGSYEQYF,TGTGCCAGCAGTGAAGATGGCTCCTACGAGCAGTACTTC
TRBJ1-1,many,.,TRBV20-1,CSARDTEAFF,TGCAGTGCCAGGGATACTGAAGCTTTCTTT
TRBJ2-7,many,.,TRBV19,CASSLGSGSSYEQYF,TGTGCCAGTAGTTTGGGGAGCGGGTCCTCCTACGAGCAGTACTTC
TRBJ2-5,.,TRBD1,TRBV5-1,CASSSGQGTASSMDQYF,TGCGCCAGCAGCTCGGGACAGGGGACTGCCTCGAGTATGGACCAGTACTTC
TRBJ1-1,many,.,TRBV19,CASSIWPGLNTEAFF,TGTGCCAGTAGTATTTGGCCAGGCCTGAACACTGAAGCTTTCTTT
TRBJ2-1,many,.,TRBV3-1,CASEDGSRYNEQFF,TGTGCCAGCGAGGACGGGAGCCGGTACAATGAGCAGTTCTTC
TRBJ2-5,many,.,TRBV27,CASSLNQETQYF,TGTGCCAGCAGTTTAAACCAAGAGACCCAGTACTTC
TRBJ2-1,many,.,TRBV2,CASSVMEGQFF,TGTGCCAGCAGTGTAATGGAAGGGCAGTTCTTC
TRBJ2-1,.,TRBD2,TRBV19,CASSIEGLVCEQFF,TGTGCCAGTAGTATAGAAGGACTAGTCTGTGAGCAGTTCTTC